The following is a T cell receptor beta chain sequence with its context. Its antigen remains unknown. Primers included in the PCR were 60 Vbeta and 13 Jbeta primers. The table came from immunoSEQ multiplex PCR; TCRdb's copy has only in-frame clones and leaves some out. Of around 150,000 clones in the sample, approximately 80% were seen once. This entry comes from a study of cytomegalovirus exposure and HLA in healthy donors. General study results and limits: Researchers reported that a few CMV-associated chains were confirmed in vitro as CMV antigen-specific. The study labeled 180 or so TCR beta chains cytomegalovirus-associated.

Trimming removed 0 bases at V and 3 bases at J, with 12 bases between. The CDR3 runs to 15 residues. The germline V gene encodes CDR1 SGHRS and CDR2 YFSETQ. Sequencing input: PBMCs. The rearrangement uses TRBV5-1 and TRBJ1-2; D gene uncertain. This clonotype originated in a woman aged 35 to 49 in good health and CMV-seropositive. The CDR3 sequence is CASSLAGEDDYGYTF. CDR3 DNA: TGCGCCAGCAGCTTGGCCGGGGAGGATGACTATGGCTACACCTTC.